Listed below are T cell receptor beta chains from one sample, sequenced in a study of post-analysis software for immune sequencing data. TCRdb re-derived calls from the PCR reads in MiXCR, one entry per CDR3 protein. Of 700,000 to 800,000 distinct CDR3 sequences listed, 30% are singletons. Sequenced input: blood. Receptors originate from a girl between 5 and 17 years old with multiple sclerosis. CDR3s include the opening cysteine and the closing phenylalanine or tryptophan. D genes are given only for firm matches. Some rows mark clone size as missing; the rest say once, few, many or name a class of expanded clone.

>TRBD2|TRBJ2-1|TRBV7-9|few
TGTGCCAGCAGCCAGACTAGCGGGGGGCCAAGCTCCTACAATGAGCAGTTCTTC
CASSQTSGGPSSYNEQFF
>TRBD2|TRBJ2-5|TRBV29-1|few
TGCGGGGGGGGACAAGAGACCCAGTACTTC
CGGGQETQYF
>NA|TRBJ2-7|TRBV20-1|few
TGCAGTGCTAGCTTTAGACGGAGCTCCTACGAGCAGTACTTC
CSASFRRSSYEQYF
>NA|TRBJ2-5|TRBV7-9|few
TGTGCCAGCAGCTTAGCTGGGACGGCAGTCCAAGAGACCCAGTACTTC
CASSLAGTAVQETQYF
>NA|TRBJ2-1|TRBV7-9|few
TGTGCCAGCAGTGATTCGGGGTTCCGGCTTTATGAGCAGTTCTTC
CASSDSGFRLYEQFF
>NA|TRBJ2-1|TRBV27|NA
TGTGCCAGCATCCCCAGGGCTCCGGGCGGGCAGTTCTTC
CASIPRAPGGQFF
>NA|TRBJ1-4|TRBV29-1|NA
TGCAGCGTTTCGGGTAGTGCAACTAATGAAAAACTGTTTTTT
CSVSGSATNEKLFF
>NA|TRBJ1-1|TRBV6-5|NA
TGTGCCAGCAGTTACTCAGAATTAATGGACAGTTGGTTGAACACTGAAGCTTTCTTT
CASSYSELMDSWLNTEAFF
>TRBD1|TRBJ2-1|TRBV7-2|NA
TGTGCCAGCAGCTTATATGCCAGGGGGCTTAATGAGCAGTTCTTC
CASSLYARGLNEQFF
>NA|TRBJ2-1|TRBV28|few
TGTGCCAGCAGTTCGACAGTGAGGGATGAGCAGTTCTTC
CASSSTVRDEQFF
>NA|TRBJ2-3|TRBV20-1|NA
TGCAGTGCTGAGCCCGCCAGCCATCGTAGCACAGATACGCAGTATTTT
CSAEPASHRSTDTQYF
>NA|TRBJ2-7|TRBV9|many
TGTGCCAGCAGCCCCTCCCTGGGGCAGGACAGCGACGAGCAGTACTTC
CASSPSLGQDSDEQYF
>NA|TRBJ2-5|TRBV12-3/TRBV12-4|NA
TGTGCCAGCAGTTTTGGCGCCGAAGAGACCCAGTACTTC
CASSFGAEETQYF
>NA|TRBJ1-6|TRBV7-2|NA
TGTGCCAGCAGCTTAGGCCAGAATTATAATTCACCCCTCCACTTT
CASSLGQNYNSPLHF
>TRBD1|TRBJ2-1|TRBV6-2/TRBV6-3|NA
TGTGCCAGCAGTCCATGGAAGGGGGCTGGGGGACGGGACAATGAGCAGTTCTTC
CASSPWKGAGGRDNEQFF
>NA|TRBJ1-2|TRBV20-1|NA
TGCAGTGCCCCCTCCCCGGAGGTCTATGGCTACACCTTC
CSAPSPEVYGYTF